These T cell receptor beta chains were read from a single sample in a study of cytomegalovirus exposure and HLA in healthy donors. Assay: immunoSEQ multiplex PCR; the TCRdb copy retains only in-frame clones and omits some. The data show roughly 100,000 clones, approximately 87% seen once. Sequencing input: PBMCs. These receptors were collected from a man aged 35 to 55 in good health and CMV-seronegative. The CDR3 runs from the conserved cysteine through the conserved F or W. D genes are given only for firm matches. Clone size, where shown, is once, few, many, or a class for clones that have expanded.

j_call: TRBJ1-2; d_call: TRBD1; clone_size: .; v_call: TRBV7-9; cdr3_nt: TGTGCCAGCAGTTTCACAGGGGGCAGCGTCTATGGCTACACCTTC; cdr3_aa: CASSFTGGSVYGYTF
j_call: TRBJ1-1; d_call: .; clone_size: .; v_call: TRBV18; cdr3_nt: TGTGCCAGCTGGCAGGGTCCTGAAGCTTTCTTT; cdr3_aa: CASWQGPEAFF
j_call: TRBJ2-3; d_call: .; clone_size: once; v_call: TRBV6-5; cdr3_nt: TGTGCCAGCAGCGAGGGTGATACGCAGTATTTT; cdr3_aa: CASSEGDTQYF
j_call: TRBJ2-1; d_call: .; clone_size: .; v_call: TRBV7-9; cdr3_nt: TGTGCCAGTCAGGGATACAATGAGCAGTTCTTC; cdr3_aa: CASQGYNEQFF
j_call: TRBJ1-1; d_call: TRBD1; clone_size: .; v_call: TRBV19; cdr3_nt: TGTGCCAGTAGGCCAGGACAGGGTGGAAGGACTGAAGCTTTCTTT; cdr3_aa: CASRPGQGGRTEAFF
j_call: TRBJ1-1; d_call: .; clone_size: few; v_call: TRBV11-2; cdr3_nt: TGTGCCAGCAGCTTATTCCGCAGGGTGAACACTGAAGCTTTCTTT; cdr3_aa: CASSLFRRVNTEAFF
j_call: TRBJ1-3; d_call: .; clone_size: once; v_call: TRBV5-6; cdr3_nt: TGTGCCAGCAGCCCCGGGACGGAGGGGTACTCTGGAAACACCATATATTTT; cdr3_aa: CASSPGTEGYSGNTIYF
j_call: TRBJ2-6; d_call: .; clone_size: once; v_call: TRBV6-4; cdr3_nt: TGTGCCAGCAGTGACGGGGGGGGCCTATCTGGGGCCAACGTCCTGACTTTC; cdr3_aa: CASSDGGGLSGANVLTF
j_call: TRBJ1-1; d_call: .; clone_size: .; v_call: TRBV10-3; cdr3_nt: TGTGCCATCAGTGAGACAGGGCTAGAGAACACTGAAGCTTTCTTT; cdr3_aa: CAISETGLENTEAFF
j_call: TRBJ1-1; d_call: .; clone_size: once; v_call: TRBV19; cdr3_nt: TGTGCCAGTAGTTGGCAGAACACTGAAGCTTTCTTT; cdr3_aa: CASSWQNTEAFF
j_call: TRBJ1-5; d_call: .; clone_size: .; v_call: TRBV9; cdr3_nt: TGTGCCAGCAGCGTAGCCCAAAATCAGCCCCAGCATTTT; cdr3_aa: CASSVAQNQPQHF
j_call: TRBJ1-2; d_call: .; clone_size: few; v_call: TRBV6-5; cdr3_nt: TGTGCCAGCAGTTACTCGCGTAACTATGGCTACACCTTC; cdr3_aa: CASSYSRNYGYTF
j_call: TRBJ1-5; d_call: .; clone_size: .; v_call: TRBV6-5; cdr3_nt: TGTGCCAGCAGCGACAGCAGTAGCAATCAGCCCCAGCATTTT; cdr3_aa: CASSDSSSNQPQHF
j_call: TRBJ1-6; d_call: .; clone_size: .; v_call: TRBV11-2; cdr3_nt: TGTGCCAGCAGCTTATGGGGGCGGAATAATTCACCCCTCCACTTT; cdr3_aa: CASSLWGRNNSPLHF
j_call: TRBJ1-1; d_call: .; clone_size: .; v_call: TRBV27; cdr3_nt: TGTGCCAGCAGTTTAGCGGGGGCGCAGAGCACTGAAGCTTTCTTT; cdr3_aa: CASSLAGAQSTEAFF
j_call: TRBJ1-1; d_call: TRBD1; clone_size: .; v_call: TRBV15; cdr3_nt: TGTGCCACCAGCAGACTGGACAGGGTTAACACTGAAGCTTTCTTT; cdr3_aa: CATSRLDRVNTEAFF
j_call: TRBJ2-7; d_call: TRBD1; clone_size: .; v_call: TRBV4-3; cdr3_nt: TGCGCCAGCAGCCAGGCGACAGGGTTCGACTACGAGCAGTACTTC; cdr3_aa: CASSQATGFDYEQYF
j_call: TRBJ1-6; d_call: .; clone_size: .; v_call: TRBV23-1; cdr3_nt: TGCGGACCAGGGGCGGGTTTAGTCCTCACTTCACCCCTCCACTTT; cdr3_aa: CGPGAGLVLTSPLHF
j_call: TRBJ2-1; d_call: TRBD1; clone_size: .; v_call: TRBV4-3; cdr3_nt: TGCGCCAGCAGCCAAGAGACAGGGAACGTTGACTACTACAATGAGCAGTTCTTC; cdr3_aa: CASSQETGNVDYYNEQFF
j_call: TRBJ2-1; d_call: .; clone_size: once; v_call: TRBV9; cdr3_nt: TGTGCCAGCAGCGTCAACAATGAGCAGTTCTTC; cdr3_aa: CASSVNNEQFF
j_call: TRBJ1-5; d_call: TRBD1; clone_size: .; v_call: TRBV19; cdr3_nt: TGTGCCAGTAGTCATACAGGGGAAAGCAATCAGCCCCAGCATTTT; cdr3_aa: CASSHTGESNQPQHF
j_call: TRBJ1-2; d_call: .; clone_size: .; v_call: TRBV18; cdr3_nt: TGTGCCAGCTCACCGGGGGGGAACTATGGCTACACCTTC; cdr3_aa: CASSPGGNYGYTF
j_call: TRBJ1-1; d_call: .; clone_size: .; v_call: TRBV18; cdr3_nt: TGTGCCAGCTCACTTAGTATAGGGGGTCTCTCTGAAGCTTTCTTT; cdr3_aa: CASSLSIGGLSEAFF
j_call: TRBJ2-7; d_call: TRBD1; clone_size: .; v_call: TRBV13; cdr3_nt: TGTGCCAGCAGCTTAGGCCGGACAGGGGCATTCTACGAGCAGTACTTC; cdr3_aa: CASSLGRTGAFYEQYF
j_call: TRBJ1-1; d_call: .; clone_size: once; v_call: TRBV19; cdr3_nt: TGTGCCAGTAGGAGAAACAGGGATCGCACTGAAGCTTTCTTT; cdr3_aa: CASRRNRDRTEAFF
j_call: TRBJ1-1; d_call: .; clone_size: .; v_call: TRBV30; cdr3_nt: TGTGCCTGGAGTGATGGGGCTGCGAACACTGAAGCTTTCTTT; cdr3_aa: CAWSDGAANTEAFF
j_call: TRBJ2-1; d_call: TRBD2; clone_size: .; v_call: TRBV4-3; cdr3_nt: TGCGCCAGCAGCCAAGATTTTTTAAGGACTAGACTTAACTACAATGAGCAGTTCTTC; cdr3_aa: CASSQDFLRTRLNYNEQFF
j_call: TRBJ1-2; d_call: .; clone_size: .; v_call: TRBV7-2; cdr3_nt: TGTGCCAGCAGCTTTGGGAGGGGGTCGGGCTATGGCTACACCTTC; cdr3_aa: CASSFGRGSGYGYTF
j_call: TRBJ1-4; d_call: .; clone_size: .; v_call: TRBV5-1; cdr3_nt: TGCGCCAGCAGCTTCACTTACACGGGAAATGAAAAACTGTTTTTT; cdr3_aa: CASSFTYTGNEKLFF
j_call: TRBJ2-3; d_call: .; clone_size: few; v_call: TRBV29-1; cdr3_nt: TGCAGCGTTTTTCCAGGGGAGTCAGATACGCAGTATTTT; cdr3_aa: CSVFPGESDTQYF
j_call: TRBJ2-2; d_call: TRBD1; clone_size: once; v_call: TRBV5-5; cdr3_nt: TGTGCCAGCAGCTTGGAATTACAGGGGCAGGGCACCGGGGAGCTGTTTTTT; cdr3_aa: CASSLELQGQGTGELFF
j_call: TRBJ1-1; d_call: .; clone_size: .; v_call: TRBV6-1; cdr3_nt: TGTGCCAGCAGTGAAGGACTGGACTCCATGAACACTGAAGCTTTCTTT; cdr3_aa: CASSEGLDSMNTEAFF
j_call: TRBJ2-7; d_call: TRBD2; clone_size: .; v_call: TRBV19; cdr3_nt: TGTGCCAGTAGTATGCCCGGAAGTTTGGGACTAGCGGGGGTGCAGTACTTC; cdr3_aa: CASSMPGSLGLAGVQYF
j_call: TRBJ2-1; d_call: .; clone_size: .; v_call: TRBV6-1; cdr3_nt: TGTGCCAGCGGCGCGGACAATTACAATGAGCAGTTCTTC; cdr3_aa: CASGADNYNEQFF
j_call: TRBJ2-7; d_call: TRBD2; clone_size: .; v_call: TRBV5-1; cdr3_nt: TGCGCCAGCAGCCCCTGGACTAGCGGGGGGGGGAGCTCCTACGAGCAGTACTTC; cdr3_aa: CASSPWTSGGGSSYEQYF
j_call: TRBJ1-1; d_call: .; clone_size: .; v_call: TRBV7-9; cdr3_nt: TGTGCCAGCGGGGCTTCTGAAGCTTTCTTT; cdr3_aa: CASGASEAFF
j_call: TRBJ1-6; d_call: TRBD1; clone_size: .; v_call: TRBV7-9; cdr3_nt: TGTGCCAGCAGCTTAACAGGGGTGGGTAATTCACCCCTCCACTTT; cdr3_aa: CASSLTGVGNSPLHF
j_call: TRBJ2-5; d_call: TRBD2; clone_size: .; v_call: TRBV9; cdr3_nt: TGTGCCAGCAGCGTAGGTCAGCGGGGGGGCCTGGAGACCCAGTACTTC; cdr3_aa: CASSVGQRGGLETQYF
j_call: TRBJ1-2; d_call: .; clone_size: .; v_call: TRBV19; cdr3_nt: TGTGCCCCTACTTGGGAGGATCAAATTAACTATGGCTACACCTTC; cdr3_aa: CAPTWEDQINYGYTF
j_call: TRBJ1-2; d_call: .; clone_size: .; v_call: TRBV5-1; cdr3_nt: TGCGCCAGCAGCCCAGGGGCCGACTATGGCTACACCTTC; cdr3_aa: CASSPGADYGYTF
j_call: TRBJ2-7; d_call: TRBD1; clone_size: .; v_call: TRBV11-2; cdr3_nt: TGTGCCAGCAGCCGGACAGGCTACGAGCAGTACTTC; cdr3_aa: CASSRTGYEQYF
j_call: TRBJ2-3; d_call: .; clone_size: .; v_call: TRBV7-8; cdr3_nt: TGTGCCAGCAGCTACCCTAGGTTTCCCACAGATACGCAGTATTTT; cdr3_aa: CASSYPRFPTDTQYF
j_call: TRBJ1-1; d_call: .; clone_size: .; v_call: TRBV18; cdr3_nt: TGTGCCAGCTCATGGAAGGGGGTAAACACTGAAGCTTTCTTT; cdr3_aa: CASSWKGVNTEAFF
j_call: TRBJ2-5; d_call: TRBD2; clone_size: .; v_call: TRBV27; cdr3_nt: TGTGCCAGCAGTTCAAGAAAGACTAGCGGGGGGGCCTTAGAGACCCAGTACTTC; cdr3_aa: CASSSRKTSGGALETQYF
j_call: TRBJ1-1; d_call: TRBD1; clone_size: .; v_call: TRBV5-5; cdr3_nt: TGTGCCAGCAGCCGACAGGGGGACCTCTTGAACACTGAAGCTTTCTTT; cdr3_aa: CASSRQGDLLNTEAFF
j_call: TRBJ2-7; d_call: TRBD1; clone_size: .; v_call: TRBV13; cdr3_nt: TGTGCCAGCAGGATAGGGGGCGGAACCTACGAGCAGTACTTC; cdr3_aa: CASRIGGGTYEQYF
j_call: TRBJ1-2; d_call: .; clone_size: .; v_call: TRBV19; cdr3_nt: TGTGCCAGTAGTATCAGCGGGTCCTATGGCTACACCTTC; cdr3_aa: CASSISGSYGYTF
j_call: TRBJ2-1; d_call: TRBD2; clone_size: .; v_call: TRBV10-3; cdr3_nt: TGTGCCATCAGTGAGGGAATAGCGGGGGCGGGTGAGCAGTTCTTC; cdr3_aa: CAISEGIAGAGEQFF
j_call: TRBJ1-1; d_call: .; clone_size: .; v_call: TRBV6-1; cdr3_nt: TGTGCCAGCAGTGAAGGGCTCGGGGGGGCCAACACTGAAGCTTTCTTT; cdr3_aa: CASSEGLGGANTEAFF
j_call: TRBJ2-1; d_call: TRBD2; clone_size: .; v_call: TRBV9; cdr3_nt: TGTGCCAGCAGCGTAGCTAAGGGGCGGGGGGACTCCTACAATGAGCAGTTCTTC; cdr3_aa: CASSVAKGRGDSYNEQFF
j_call: TRBJ1-2; d_call: .; clone_size: .; v_call: TRBV7-9; cdr3_nt: TGTGCCAGCAGCTTAGCCGGCTGGGAGGGCTACACCTTC; cdr3_aa: CASSLAGWEGYTF
j_call: TRBJ2-2; d_call: .; clone_size: .; v_call: TRBV19; cdr3_nt: TGTGCCAGTAGGTTTGGGGCAGGGCGCGGCACCGGGGAGCTGTTTTTT; cdr3_aa: CASRFGAGRGTGELFF
j_call: TRBJ1-4; d_call: .; clone_size: .; v_call: TRBV29-1; cdr3_nt: TGCAGCGTTGTGGGGAGAGAAGGTGCAACTAATGAAAAACTGTTTTTT; cdr3_aa: CSVVGREGATNEKLFF
j_call: TRBJ1-4; d_call: TRBD1; clone_size: once; v_call: TRBV27; cdr3_nt: TGTGCCAGCAGTTTATCCGCAGGGGCAGGGGGAAAACTGTTTTTT; cdr3_aa: CASSLSAGAGGKLFF
j_call: TRBJ2-2; d_call: TRBD1; clone_size: .; v_call: TRBV25-1; cdr3_nt: TGTGCCAGCAGTGCTTACCAACAGGGGGCTTCGGGCACCGGGGAGCTGTTTTTT; cdr3_aa: CASSAYQQGASGTGELFF
j_call: TRBJ2-7; d_call: .; clone_size: .; v_call: TRBV5-1; cdr3_nt: TGCGCCAGCAGCTTGGGCACGGAGAGGGCCTACGAGCAGTACTTC; cdr3_aa: CASSLGTERAYEQYF
j_call: TRBJ1-3; d_call: .; clone_size: few; v_call: TRBV19; cdr3_nt: TGTGCCAGTAGTATGGTAGGGGTTGGAAACACCATATATTTT; cdr3_aa: CASSMVGVGNTIYF
j_call: TRBJ2-7; d_call: .; clone_size: .; v_call: TRBV19; cdr3_nt: TGTGCCAGTAGTATTATAGGGGCAGCCTACGAGCAGTACTTC; cdr3_aa: CASSIIGAAYEQYF
j_call: TRBJ1-1; d_call: .; clone_size: once; v_call: TRBV7-9; cdr3_nt: TGTGCCAGCAGCCAAACGGTGCAAGAAGCTTTCTTT; cdr3_aa: CASSQTVQEAFF
j_call: TRBJ2-5; d_call: .; clone_size: once; v_call: TRBV7-9; cdr3_nt: TGTGCCAGCAGCGGGCAGCGGAGAGAGACCCAGTACTTC; cdr3_aa: CASSGQRRETQYF